Described below is a single TCR beta chain sequence and its context. Negative isolation was used for CD8+ and CD4+ T cells and FACS enrichment for TEMRA cells. When the RNA was reverse transcribed, random hexamers were used with an input of roughly 0.5 to 1 ug. Amplification of TCR beta CDR3 by immunoSEQ multiplex PCR spanned 54 Vbeta and 13 Jbeta. A single record per CDR3 protein comes from TCRdb applying MiXCR to the immunoSEQ multiplex PCR reads. Of more than 250,000 distinct CDR3 sequences listed, roughly 94% are singletons. The data originate from a study of CD8 T cells in Susac syndrome. The V and J ends lost 0 bases and 5 bases respectively, with 16 bases between them. Per the germline V gene, CDR1 is GTSNPN and CDR2 is SVGIG (reference sequence). The CDR3 sequence is 15 residues long.

The sequenced sample consisted of CD4+ T cells from PBMCs. This receptor was taken from a human donor with multiple sclerosis. V is TRBV30 and J is TRBJ1-2; TRBD1 is a possible D gene (5 bases). CDR3: CAWSVGPVGVYGYTF. CDR3 in DNA: TGTGCCTGGAGTGTAGGCCCAGTGGGGGTATATGGCTACACCTTC.